This section outlines one T cell receptor beta chain sequence together with its context. This entry belongs to a study of blood T cell repertoires in COVID-19. Background on the study: Donors in the United States, Italy and Spain gave samples during acute or convalescent COVID-19.

The protocol was immunoSEQ multiplex PCR, while the TCRdb copy is restricted to in-frame clones and leaves out a portion. Here the sample spans under 40,000 clones, over 75% being singletons. The length of the CDR3 is 14 residues. Germline V gene lookup returns CDR1 SQVTM and CDR2 ANQGSEA. The V gene end was trimmed by 7 bases and the J gene end by 1 base; junction bases not matched to a gene: 8. Sequencing was carried out using peripheral blood. The sequence was collected from a man in his sixties or seventies with active COVID-19. J is TRBJ1-1 and V is TRBV29-1; TRBD1 aligns across 8 bases. The CDR3 here is CSGDLGQGNTEAFF. CDR3 sequence (DNA): TGCAGCGGAGACCTTGGACAGGGGAACACTGAAGCTTTCTTT.